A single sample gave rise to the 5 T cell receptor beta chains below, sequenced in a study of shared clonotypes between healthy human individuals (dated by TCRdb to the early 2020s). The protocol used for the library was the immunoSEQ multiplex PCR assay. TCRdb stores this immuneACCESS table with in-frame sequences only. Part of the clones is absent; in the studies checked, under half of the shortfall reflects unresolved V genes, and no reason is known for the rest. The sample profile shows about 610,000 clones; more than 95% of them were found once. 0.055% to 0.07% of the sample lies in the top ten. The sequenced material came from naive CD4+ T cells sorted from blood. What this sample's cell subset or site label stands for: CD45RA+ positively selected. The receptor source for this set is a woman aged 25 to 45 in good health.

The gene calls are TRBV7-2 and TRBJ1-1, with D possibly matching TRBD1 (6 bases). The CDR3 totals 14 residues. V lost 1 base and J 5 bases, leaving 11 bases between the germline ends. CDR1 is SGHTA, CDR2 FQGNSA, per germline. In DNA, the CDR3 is TGTGCCAGCAGCTTAGTGGGGGGCGGGACTGAAGCTTTCTTT. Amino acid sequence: CASSLVGGGTEAFF.

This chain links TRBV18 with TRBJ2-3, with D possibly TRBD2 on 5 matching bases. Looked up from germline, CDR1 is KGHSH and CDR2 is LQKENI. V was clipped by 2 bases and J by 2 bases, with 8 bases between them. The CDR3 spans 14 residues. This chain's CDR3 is CASSPSGNTDTQYF. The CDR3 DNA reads TGTGCCAGCTCACCAAGCGGAAACACAGATACGCAGTATTTT. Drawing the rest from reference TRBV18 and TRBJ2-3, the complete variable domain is NAGVMQNPRHLVRRRGQEARLRCSPMKGHSHVYWYRQLPEEGLKFMVYLQKENIIDESGMPKERFSAEFPKEGPSILRIQQVVRGDSAAYFCASSPSGNTDTQYFGPGTRLTVL.

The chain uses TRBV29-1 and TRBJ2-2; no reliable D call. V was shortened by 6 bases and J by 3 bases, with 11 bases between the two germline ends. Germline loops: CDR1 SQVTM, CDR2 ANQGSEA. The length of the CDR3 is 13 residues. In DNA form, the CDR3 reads TGCAGCGTCGACCGGGCATACACCGGGGAGCTGTTTTTT. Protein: CSVDRAYTGELFF.

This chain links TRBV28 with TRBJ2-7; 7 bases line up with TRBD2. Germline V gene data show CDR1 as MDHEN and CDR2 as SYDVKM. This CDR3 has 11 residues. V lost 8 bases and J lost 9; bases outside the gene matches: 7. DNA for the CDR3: TGTGCCAGCGCGGGAGTATATGGGCAGTACTTC. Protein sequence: CASAGVYGQYF.

The CDR3 protein is CASSYSPSGQPQHF. The CDR3 bases are TGTGCCAGCAGTTACTCTCCTAGTGGTCAGCCCCAGCATTTT. The chain employs TRBV6-5 and TRBJ1-5, with D unclear. V was pared by 0 bases and J by 6 bases, with 9 bases between. CDR1 is MNHEY and CDR2 is SVGAGI in the germline V gene. The CDR3 runs 14 residues.